This T cell receptor beta chain originates from a study of blood T cell repertoires in COVID-19. As for the study in general: PBMCs, B-cell-depleted T cells, or T cells provided the cDNA or gDNA that made up the material.

Individuals drawn from 20 to 25 US areas were about 18 to 95 years old. The CDR3 consists of 13 residues. Trimming shortened V by 6 bases and J by 3 bases, and 11 bases separated the two germline ends. Germline values: CDR1 ENHRY, CDR2 SYGVKD. In the original analysis: Counts of nucleated cells, estimated from reference gene primer amplification, were obtained. The assay was immunoSEQ multiplex PCR, and TCRdb's table has in-frame clones only and misses some. From that table come the V and J calls and clone size; the DNA was used to work out D and trimming. The sample contains a few hundred thousand clones, more than 85% of which appear only once.

The receptor comes from a young woman who had recovered from COVID-19. Sequencing was done on a sample of PBMCs or T cells enriched from blood (not recorded which). This chain links TRBV10-3 with TRBJ1-2; unclear D gene. The CDR3 nucleotides read TGTGCCATCAGAAGTACCGCAGACTATGGCTACACCTTC. It codes for CAIRSTADYGYTF.